These T cell receptor beta chains were read from a single sample in a study of cytomegalovirus exposure and HLA in healthy donors. TCRdb's table, derived via immunoSEQ multiplex PCR, lists solely in-frame clones and lacks some. The data contain some 130,000 clones, roughly 72% of them singletons. Sequencing was done on a sample of PBMCs. Receptor source: a male donor in good health and CMV-seronegative. Both conserved end residues are part of each CDR3. The D gene is left open where the match is weak. Rows may omit the clone size; those that give it use once, few, many or a size class.

j_call d_call clone_size v_call cdr3_aa cdr3_nt
TRBJ1-6 - once TRBV5-4 CASSRERDSPLHF TGTGCCAGCAGCCGTGAACGGGATTCACCCCTCCACTTT
TRBJ2-7 - - TRBV5-1 CASSLSGNYEQYF TGCGCCAGCAGCTTGTCTGGCAATTACGAGCAGTACTTC
TRBJ2-1 - once TRBV6-1 CASRRQRNYNEQFF TGTGCCAGCAGGCGGCAGCGGAACTACAATGAGCAGTTCTTC
TRBJ1-1 TRBD1 - TRBV25-1 CASSGDRGPLLNTEAFF TGTGCCAGCAGTGGCGACAGGGGGCCGCTCCTGAACACTGAAGCTTTCTTT
TRBJ1-4 TRBD1 once TRBV6-4 CASSYRGRNEKLFF TGTGCCAGCAGTTACAGGGGCCGTAATGAAAAACTGTTTTTT
TRBJ2-7 - - TRBV5-4 CASSPQGISLEQYF TGTGCCAGCAGCCCGCAGGGAATCTCTCTCGAGCAGTACTTC
TRBJ2-7 - - TRBV5-5 CASSYRSSYEQYF TGTGCCAGCAGCTACAGGAGCTCCTACGAGCAGTACTTC
TRBJ2-3 - - TRBV5-5 CASSLGTHTDTQYF TGTGCCAGCAGCTTGGGGACACACACAGATACGCAGTATTTT
TRBJ2-1 TRBD2 - TRBV11-2 CASSLGTSGGYAEQFF TGCGCCAGCAGCTTAGGGACTAGCGGGGGGTACGCTGAGCAGTTCTTC
TRBJ1-1 TRBD1 - TRBV27 CASSPSSRQGLMNTEAFF TGTGCCAGCAGCCCATCCTCTCGACAGGGTTTAATGAACACTGAAGCTTTCTTT
TRBJ2-7 TRBD2 - TRBV9 CASSVGASGEIYEQYF TGTGCCAGCAGCGTAGGGGCTAGCGGGGAAATCTACGAGCAGTACTTC
TRBJ1-2 - - TRBV6-5 CASSSGVNYGYTF TGTGCCAGCAGTTCGGGAGTGAACTATGGCTACACCTTC
TRBJ2-1 TRBD2 - TRBV2 CASSDFWTSGGTTYNEQFF TGTGCCAGCAGTGATTTTTGGACTAGCGGGGGGACTACCTACAATGAGCAGTTCTTC
TRBJ1-1 TRBD1 few TRBV6-5 CASSYQGGLNTEAFF TGTGCCAGCAGTTACCAGGGGGGCTTGAACACTGAAGCTTTCTTT
TRBJ2-5 - - TRBV18 CASSPFQGLETQYF TGTGCCAGCTCACCATTCCAGGGGTTGGAGACCCAGTACTTC
TRBJ2-5 - - TRBV18 CASSPLEETQYF TGTGCCAGCTCACCACTAGAAGAGACCCAGTACTTC
TRBJ2-3 - - TRBV5-1 CASSLVVAEDTQYF TGCGCCAGCAGCTTGGTAGTCGCCGAAGATACGCAGTATTTT
TRBJ1-5 - - TRBV9 CASGGPLFESPQHF TGTGCCAGCGGCGGGCCGCTTTTTGAATCACCCCAGCATTTT
TRBJ2-7 - - TRBV19 CASSMTANYEQYF TGTGCCAGTAGTATGACAGCTAATTACGAGCAGTACTTC
TRBJ2-7 TRBD1 few TRBV19 CASSIQGTAYEQYF TGTGCCAGTAGTATTCAGGGGACAGCCTACGAGCAGTACTTC
TRBJ1-2 TRBD1 - TRBV30 CAWGQGRDGYTF TGTGCCTGGGGACAGGGCCGGGATGGCTACACCTTC
TRBJ1-1 - - TRBV29-1 CSVETLGRKAFF TGCAGCGTTGAAACCTTAGGGAGGAAAGCTTTCTTT
TRBJ1-1 TRBD1 - TRBV28 CASSQQGGRTEAFF TGTGCCAGCAGTCAACAGGGGGGAAGAACTGAAGCTTTCTTT
TRBJ1-4 - - TRBV25-1 CASSAWGGNGEKLFF TGTGCCAGCAGCGCTTGGGGGGGAAACGGTGAAAAACTGTTTTTT
TRBJ2-3 TRBD2 few TRBV6-1 CASSVSSGSSTDTQYF TGTGCCAGCAGTGTTTCTAGCGGGAGTAGCACAGATACGCAGTATTTT
TRBJ2-7 - - TRBV4-3 CASSQAGSPTYEQYF TGCGCCAGCAGCCAAGCAGGGTCCCCGACCTACGAGCAGTACTTC
TRBJ1-6 - - TRBV11-2 CASSLENSSPLHF TGTGCCAGCAGCCTAGAGAACAGTTCACCCCTCCACTTT
TRBJ1-1 - - TRBV18 CASSRQTGNTEAFF TGTGCCAGCTCACGCCAGACAGGGAACACTGAAGCTTTCTTT
TRBJ2-1 TRBD1 - TRBV7-9 CASSSRDREDEQFF TGTGCCAGCAGCTCCCGGGACAGGGAGGATGAGCAGTTCTTC
TRBJ1-1 - - TRBV5-4 CASSFSLTAANTEAFF TGTGCCAGCAGCTTTTCCCTGACAGCAGCAAACACTGAAGCTTTCTTT
TRBJ1-2 - - TRBV5-4 CASSGSGSGDYGYTF TGTGCCAGCAGCGGGTCCGGAAGCGGAGATTATGGCTACACCTTC
TRBJ1-1 - - TRBV7-9 CASSLASGKPEAFF TGTGCCAGCAGCTTAGCATCAGGGAAACCTGAAGCTTTCTTT
TRBJ2-1 TRBD2 - TRBV9 CASSFLGLAGVGNEQFF TGTGCCAGCAGCTTCCTAGGACTAGCGGGAGTGGGAAATGAGCAGTTCTTC
TRBJ1-2 TRBD1 - TRBV28 CASSLEAWGTANYGYTF TGCGCCAGCAGTTTAGAGGCATGGGGGACAGCAAACTATGGCTACACCTTC
TRBJ2-3 - - TRBV5-1 CASSPRGAVTDTQYF TGCGCCAGCAGCCCGCGGGGAGCGGTAACAGATACGCAGTATTTT
TRBJ2-7 - - TRBV5-5 CASSPGLLGSYEQYF TGTGCCAGCAGTCCAGGACTCTTGGGTTCCTACGAGCAGTACTTC
TRBJ2-7 - - TRBV28 CASSSVIYEQYF TGTGCCAGCAGTTCGGTGATCTACGAGCAGTACTTC
TRBJ1-1 - medium-sized TRBV15 CATSRDEVTEAFF TGTGCCACCAGCAGAGACGAGGTCACTGAAGCTTTCTTT
TRBJ2-7 TRBD2 - TRBV19 CASSPTSGRYEQYF TGTGCCAGTAGTCCGACTAGCGGGAGATACGAGCAGTACTTC
TRBJ1-1 TRBD1 - TRBV25-1 CASRQGALTEAFF TGTGCCAGCCGACAGGGGGCCCTCACTGAAGCTTTCTTT
TRBJ1-4 - - TRBV6-5 CASSYSFTANEKLFF TGTGCCAGCAGTTACTCCTTTACGGCTAATGAAAAACTGTTTTTT
TRBJ2-7 - - TRBV2 CASSKLRTVYEQYF TGTGCCAGCAGCAAACTCAGGACAGTCTACGAGCAGTACTTC
TRBJ1-2 TRBD1 - TRBV29-1 CSVRRQGEGGYTF TGCAGCGTTCGAAGACAGGGGGAAGGGGGCTACACCTTC
TRBJ2-7 - - TRBV27 CASSLWRSGDGASFDEQYF TGTGCCAGCAGTTTATGGCGGAGTGGGGATGGCGCTAGCTTCGACGAGCAGTACTTC
TRBJ2-7 TRBD2 - TRBV5-4 CASSLGGAGGTYEQYF TGTGCCAGCAGCTTGGGAGGGGCGGGAGGTACGTACGAGCAGTACTTC
TRBJ1-1 TRBD1 - TRBV13 CASSLGQGAFF TGTGCCAGCAGCTTGGGACAGGGAGCTTTCTTT
TRBJ1-6 TRBD1 - TRBV7-9 CSSAGTGTVDSPLHF TGTTCCAGCGCCGGTACCGGGACAGTGGATTCACCCCTCCACTTT
TRBJ2-7 TRBD1 - TRBV6-6 CASRLGQAPSYEQYF TGTGCCAGCAGACTAGGACAGGCCCCCTCCTACGAGCAGTACTTC
TRBJ2-7 - - TRBV19 CASSIGVGGEYEQYF TGTGCCAGTAGTATAGGAGTCGGCGGGGAATACGAGCAGTACTTC
TRBJ2-3 - - TRBV5-1 CASSSASRADTQYF TGCGCCAGCAGCTCCGCGTCTCGTGCAGATACGCAGTATTTT
TRBJ1-2 TRBD1 - TRBV29-1 CSDSSGGGENYGYTF TGCAGCGACTCCTCGGGAGGGGGCGAAAACTATGGCTACACCTTC
TRBJ2-7 - - TRBV27 CASSLIGASGGGKQYF TGTGCCAGCAGTTTAATAGGGGCTAGCGGAGGGGGAAAGCAGTACTTC
TRBJ1-5 - - TRBV25-1 CASSEHLPGRGPQHF TGTGCCAGCAGTGAGCATCTGCCGGGCCGGGGACCCCAGCATTTT